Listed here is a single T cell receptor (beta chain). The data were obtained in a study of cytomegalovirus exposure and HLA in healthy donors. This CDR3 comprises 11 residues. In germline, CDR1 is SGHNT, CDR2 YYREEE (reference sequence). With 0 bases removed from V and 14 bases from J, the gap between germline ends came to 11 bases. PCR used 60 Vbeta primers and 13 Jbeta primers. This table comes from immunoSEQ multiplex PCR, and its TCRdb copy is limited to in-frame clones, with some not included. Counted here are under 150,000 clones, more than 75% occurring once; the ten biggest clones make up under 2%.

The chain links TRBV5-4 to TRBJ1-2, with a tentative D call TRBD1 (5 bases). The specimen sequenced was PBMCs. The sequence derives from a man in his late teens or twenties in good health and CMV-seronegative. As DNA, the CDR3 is TGTGCCAGCAGCTTGGGGGGCCCCCCGACCTTC. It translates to CASSLGGPPTF. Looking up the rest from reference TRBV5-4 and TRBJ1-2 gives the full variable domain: ETGVTQSPTHLIKTRGQQVTLRCSSQSGHNTVSWYQQALGQGPQFIFQYYREEENGRGNFPPRFSGLQFPNYSSELNVNALELDDSALYLCASSLGGPPTFGSGTRLTVV.